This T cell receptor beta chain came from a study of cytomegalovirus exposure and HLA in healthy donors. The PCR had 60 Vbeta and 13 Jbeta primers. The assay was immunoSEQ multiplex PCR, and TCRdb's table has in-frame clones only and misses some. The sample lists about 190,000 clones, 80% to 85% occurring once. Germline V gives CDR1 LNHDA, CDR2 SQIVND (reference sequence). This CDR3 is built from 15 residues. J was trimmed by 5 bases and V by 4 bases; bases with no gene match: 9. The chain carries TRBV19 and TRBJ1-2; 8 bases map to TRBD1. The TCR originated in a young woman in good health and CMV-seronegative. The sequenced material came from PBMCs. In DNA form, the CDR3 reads TGTGCCAGTAGTACGACAGGGGTTCTAATGTATGGCTACACCTTC. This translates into CASSTTGVLMYGYTF.